This T cell receptor (beta chain) was profiled in a study of T cells in tumors after PD-1 blockade. Study in general: A subset received ongoing vismodegib 150 mg daily alongside anti-PD-1 therapy. Mean per blood sample: about 110,000 templates (roughly 22,000-257,772), some 34,000 unique clonotypes.

Worth noting for this clone: Its antigen is currently unknown.

Germline loops: CDR1 SGHVS, CDR2 FQNEAQ. The CDR3 runs 12 residues. V was pared by 5 bases and J by 10 bases, with 13 bases between. The table came from immunoSEQ multiplex PCR; TCRdb's copy has only in-frame clones and leaves some out. In the table there are approximately 34,000 clones, approximately 73% of which are singletons. Study conclusions and caveats: Peripheral recruitment is suggested, as some novel exhausted tumor clones were in pre-treatment blood.

The sequencing used PBMCs, collected after anti-PD-1 treatment. The TCR comes from a human donor with basal cell carcinoma. The chain employs TRBV7-8 and TRBJ2-3, with D unclear. The CDR3 region has the DNA TGTGCCAGCAGCCCTTTGACGTGGTCGCAGTATTTT. Translation gives CASSPLTWSQYF.